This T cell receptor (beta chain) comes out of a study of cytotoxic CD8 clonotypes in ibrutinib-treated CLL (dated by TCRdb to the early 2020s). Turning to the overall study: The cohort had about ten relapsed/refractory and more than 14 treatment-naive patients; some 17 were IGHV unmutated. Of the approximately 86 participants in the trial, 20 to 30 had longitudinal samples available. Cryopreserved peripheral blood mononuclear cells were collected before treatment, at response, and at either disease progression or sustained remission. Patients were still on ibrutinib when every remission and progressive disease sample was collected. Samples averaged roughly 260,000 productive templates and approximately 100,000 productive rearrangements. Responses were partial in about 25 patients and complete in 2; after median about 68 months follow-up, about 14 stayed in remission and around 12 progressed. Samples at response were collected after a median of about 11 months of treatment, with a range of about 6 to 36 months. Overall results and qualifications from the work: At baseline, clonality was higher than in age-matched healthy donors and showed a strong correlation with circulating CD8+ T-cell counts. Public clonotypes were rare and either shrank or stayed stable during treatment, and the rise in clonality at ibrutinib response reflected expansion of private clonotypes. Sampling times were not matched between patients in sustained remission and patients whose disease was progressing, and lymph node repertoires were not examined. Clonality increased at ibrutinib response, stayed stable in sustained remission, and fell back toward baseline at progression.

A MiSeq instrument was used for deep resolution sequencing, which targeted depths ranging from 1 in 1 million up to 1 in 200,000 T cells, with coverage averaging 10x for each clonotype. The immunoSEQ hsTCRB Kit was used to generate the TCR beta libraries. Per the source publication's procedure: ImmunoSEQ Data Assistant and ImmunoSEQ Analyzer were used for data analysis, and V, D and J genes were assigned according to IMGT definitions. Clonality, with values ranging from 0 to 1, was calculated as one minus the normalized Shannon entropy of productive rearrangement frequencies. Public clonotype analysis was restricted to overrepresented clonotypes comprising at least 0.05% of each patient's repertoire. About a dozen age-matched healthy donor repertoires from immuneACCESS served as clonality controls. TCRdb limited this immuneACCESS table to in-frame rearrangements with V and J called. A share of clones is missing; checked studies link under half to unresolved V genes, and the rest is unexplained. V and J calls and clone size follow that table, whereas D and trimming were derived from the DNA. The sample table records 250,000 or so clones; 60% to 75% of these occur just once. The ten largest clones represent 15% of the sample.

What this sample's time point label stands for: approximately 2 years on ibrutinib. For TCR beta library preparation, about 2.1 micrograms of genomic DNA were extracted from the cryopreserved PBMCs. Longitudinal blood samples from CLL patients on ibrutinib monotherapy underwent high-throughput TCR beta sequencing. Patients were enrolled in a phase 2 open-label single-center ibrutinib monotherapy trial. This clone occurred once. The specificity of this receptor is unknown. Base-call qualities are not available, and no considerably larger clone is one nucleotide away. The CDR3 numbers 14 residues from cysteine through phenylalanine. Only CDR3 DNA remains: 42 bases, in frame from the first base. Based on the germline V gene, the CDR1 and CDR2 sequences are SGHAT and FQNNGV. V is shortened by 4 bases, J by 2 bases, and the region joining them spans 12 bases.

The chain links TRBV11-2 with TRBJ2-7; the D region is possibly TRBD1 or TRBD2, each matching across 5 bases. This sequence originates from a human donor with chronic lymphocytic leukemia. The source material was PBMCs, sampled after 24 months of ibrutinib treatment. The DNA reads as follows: TGTGCCAGCAGCTCGTGGGACCACACCTACGAGCAGTACTTC. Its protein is CASSSWDHTYEQYF.